The clone carrying this T cell receptor (beta chain) came up many times. Its specificity is not known. The TCRbeta library incorporated unique molecular identifiers. One entry per CDR3 protein, called by TCRdb with MiXCR from the PCR reads. Here the sample spans approximately 490,000 distinct CDR3 sequences, approximately 10% being singletons. The entry originates in a study of T-cell reconstitution after alpha-beta-depleted transplantation in children. Points from the study as a whole: Most T-cell counts and diversity one year after the transplant came from T cells that were newly produced.

The clonotype originates from a child aged 2-15 years with inherited bone marrow failure, due to receive a stem cell transplant. The sample here was PBMCs, taken before TCRalphabeta/CD19-depleted stem cell transplant.

In nucleotides, the CDR3 is TGTGCCAGCAGTTACAGGGCTACACGGTCACAAGATACGCAGTATTTT. This codes for CASSYRATRSQDTQYF. V usage is TRBV6-5 and J usage is TRBJ2-3; D is ambiguous. The CDR3 is 16 amino acids. The germline gives CDR1 MNHEY, CDR2 SVGAGI. Trimming stripped 2 bases from V and 5 bases from J, with 17 bases between.